Listed below are T cell receptor beta chains from one sample, sequenced in a study of blood T cell repertoires in COVID-19. Clones were read by immunoSEQ multiplex PCR, and TCRdb kept only the in-frame ones, dropping some. The repertoire holds approximately 100,000 clones, with around 84% as singletons. The source material was peripheral blood. These receptors originate from a man between 60 and 70 years old with acute or convalescent COVID-19. Both conserved end residues are part of each CDR3. D genes are given only for firm matches. Clone size appears in some rows only: once, few, many, or a class for an expanded clone.

>TRBV4-3|NA|TRBJ1-3|17|NA
TGCGCCAGCAGCCAAGATTGGACAGTCAACTCTGGAAACACCATATATTTT
CASSQDWTVNSGNTIYF
>TRBV14|NA|TRBJ1-3|17|NA
TGTGCCAGCAGCCAAGATATCGGGGGGTATTCTGGAAACACCATATATTTT
CASSQDIGGYSGNTIYF
>TRBV20-1|NA|TRBJ1-5|10|NA
TGCAGTGCTTTTGACAGAGCCCTAATCTTT
CSAFDRALIF
>TRBV28|NA|TRBJ1-6|15|TRBD1
TGTGCCAGCAGTCCTCCGGACAGGGATAATTCACCCCTCCACTTT
CASSPPDRDNSPLHF
>TRBV18|NA|TRBJ1-2|14|TRBD1
TGTGCCAGTTCGGCAGGGGGGACTAACTATGGCTACACCTTC
CASSAGGTNYGYTF
>TRBV28|NA|TRBJ2-1|16|TRBD2
TGTGCCAGCAACACAGGGACTAGCGGGGCCTACAATGAGCAGTTCTTC
CASNTGTSGAYNEQFF
>TRBV18|NA|TRBJ1-4|16|TRBD1
TGTGCCAGCTCACTTGGACAGGCTGCAACTAATGAAAAACTGTTTTTT
CASSLGQAATNEKLFF
>TRBV7-3|NA|TRBJ1-1|13|TRBD1
TGTGCCAGTAGCGGGACAGGGGTTACTGAAGCTTTCTTT
CASSGTGVTEAFF
>TRBV27|NA|TRBJ1-5|13|NA
TGTGCCAGCAGAAGGGGTCGCAATCAGCCCCAGCATTTT
CASRRGRNQPQHF
>TRBV5-4|NA|TRBJ1-6|14|TRBD1
TGTGCCAGCAGCGAACAGGGGTTTAGTTCACCCCTCCACTTT
CASSEQGFSSPLHF
>TRBV6-2/TRBV6-3|NA|TRBJ2-5|17|TRBD2
TGTGCCAGCAGTTACTTAGCGGGGGGGAAGGACCAAGAGACCCAGTACTTC
CASSYLAGGKDQETQYF
>TRBV6-2/TRBV6-3|NA|TRBJ1-2|16|TRBD1
TGTGCCAGCAGTTACGGGACAGCTGGCCTGGGCTATGGCTACACCTTC
CASSYGTAGLGYGYTF
>TRBV11-2|NA|TRBJ2-3|15|TRBD2
TGTGCCAGCAGTGGCCTAGCGGGGGACTCGAATACGCAGTATTTT
CASSGLAGDSNTQYF
>TRBV15|NA|TRBJ2-6|16|NA
TGTGCCACCAGCACAGAGAGAAGCGTTGGGGCCAACGTCCTGACTTTC
CATSTERSVGANVLTF
>TRBV7-7|NA|TRBJ2-1|17|TRBD2
TGTGCCAGCAGCCCCCAGGTAGCGGGGGGGTACTACAATGAGCAGTTCTTC
CASSPQVAGGYYNEQFF
>TRBV11-2|NA|TRBJ2-3|14|TRBD1
TGTGCCAGCAGCTTCACGTCCGGGACAGGGACTCGGTATTTT
CASSFTSGTGTRYF
>TRBV18|NA|TRBJ2-1|14|TRBD1
TGTGCCAGCCTGCAGGGGGCCGTTCGGAATGAGCAGTTCTTC
CASLQGAVRNEQFF
>TRBV7-2|few|TRBJ1-6|13|NA
TGTGCCAGCAGGACAGCCTATAATTCACCCCTCCACTTT
CASRTAYNSPLHF